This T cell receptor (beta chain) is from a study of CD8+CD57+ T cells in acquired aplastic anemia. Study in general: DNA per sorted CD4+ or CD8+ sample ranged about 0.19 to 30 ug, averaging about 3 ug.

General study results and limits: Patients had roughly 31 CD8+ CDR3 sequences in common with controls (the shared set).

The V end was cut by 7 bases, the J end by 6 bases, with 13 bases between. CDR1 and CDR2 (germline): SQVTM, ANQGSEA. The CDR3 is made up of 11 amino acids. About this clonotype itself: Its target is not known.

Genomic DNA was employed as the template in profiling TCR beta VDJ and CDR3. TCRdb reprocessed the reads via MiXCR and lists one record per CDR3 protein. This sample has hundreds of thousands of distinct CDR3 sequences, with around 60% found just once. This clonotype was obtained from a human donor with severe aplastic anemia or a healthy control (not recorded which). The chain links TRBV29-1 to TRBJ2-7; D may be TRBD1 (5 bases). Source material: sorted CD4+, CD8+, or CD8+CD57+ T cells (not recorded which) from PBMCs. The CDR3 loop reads CSARQGTEQYF. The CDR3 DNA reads TGCAGCGCACGGCAGGGAACCGAGCAGTACTTC.